What follows are 11 T cell receptor beta chains derived from one specimen sequenced in a study of spatial heterogeneity in lung cancer. General study findings and limits: Mutation counts in tumors were tracked by counts of expanded intratumoral alpha and beta TCRs.

Noted time point: sample taken at primary tumor resection. Their target antigens are unknown. TCRdb used MiXCR to reprocess the 5' RACE reads, holding one entry per CDR3 protein. The sample holds roughly 4,500 distinct CDR3 sequences, about 6.1% seen once. Material: lung tumor tissue, obtained at surgery. Receptor source: a male donor with early-stage non-small cell lung cancer.

This clonotype was picked up many times. J is TRBJ2-7 and V is TRBV25-1; the match to TRBD1 covers 7 bases. V trimming: 11 bases; J trimming: 2 bases; junction bases outside the gene matches: 9. Per germline, CDR1 MGHDK and CDR2 SYGVNS. The CDR3 loop spans 13 amino acids. CDR3 sequence reads: CAPPHRGTYEQYF. CDR3 DNA: TGTGCCCCTCCCCACAGGGGTACCTACGAGCAGTACTTC.

This clonotype has ten or more counts. The V and J genes are TRBV28 and TRBJ1-2, with 7 positions matching TRBD1. Trimming at V came to 9 bases and at J to 6 bases, leaving 7 bases not matched to a gene. The CDR3 totals 12 residues. Germline CDR1 and CDR2: MDHEN and SYDVKM. The CDR3 DNA reads as TGTGCCAGGACCGACAGGGTCCATGGCTACACCTTC. It encodes CARTDRVHGYTF.

Judged by abundance, this clonotype is medium-sized (0.01 to 0.1%). This chain connects TRBV20-1 to TRBJ1-5; tentatively, D is TRBD1 (5 bases). The V end was cut by 3 bases, the J end by 4 bases, with 16 bases between. The germline V gene encodes CDR1 DFQATT and CDR2 SNEGSKA (reference sequence). This CDR3 comprises 15 residues. The CDR3 sequence is CSARGGGRVNQPQHF. As DNA, the CDR3 is TGCAGTGCTAGGGGCGGTGGCAGGGTTAATCAGCCCCAGCATTTT.

The CDR3 DNA follows: TGTGCCAGCAGCCTGGGACTCCCAGAGACCCAGTACTTC. Residues: CASSLGLPETQYF. The V gene is TRBV7-2, the J gene TRBJ2-5; possibly TRBD2 for D (6 bases). V was cut by 5 bases and J by 4 bases, with 11 bases left in between. This CDR3 is built from 13 residues. Germline values: CDR1 SGHTA, CDR2 FQGNSA.

This clonotype was seen at least ten times. This chain joins TRBV18 and TRBJ2-7; 9 bases agree with TRBD1. Germline V lookup: CDR1 KGHSH, CDR2 LQKENI. The junction had 7 bases not matched to a gene; V was cut back by 6 bases and J by 4 bases. This CDR3 contains 14 residues. The CDR3 DNA follows: TGTGCCAGCTCGGTGGACAGGGGAAAATACGAGCAGTACTTC. It translates to CASSVDRGKYEQYF.

In this sample, this clonotype is medium-sized (0.01 to 0.1%). CDR3 region: CASSQDADGSSYNEQFF. CDR3 nucleotides: TGCGCCAGCAGCCAAGACGCGGACGGGAGCTCCTACAATGAGCAGTTCTTC. J is TRBJ2-1 and V is TRBV4-3, with D possibly being TRBD2 (6 bases). Germline values: CDR1 LGHNA, CDR2 YSLEER. V lost 0 bases, J lost 0 bases, and 12 bases lay in between. The CDR3 length is 17 residues.

This sequence joins TRBV6-1 and TRBJ1-5, with D perhaps TRBD1 (5 bases). V lost 8 bases to trimming and J lost 6 bases, with 14 bases between them. Germline V gene sequence: CDR1 MNHNS, CDR2 SASEGT. The CDR3 spans 13 residues. CDR3 in DNA: TGTGCCAGCTTTGAGGGAAGGGGTCAGCCCCAGCATTTT. It specifies CASFEGRGQPQHF.

This clonotype is judged medium-sized (0.01 to 0.1%). The V call is TRBV7-3, the J call TRBJ2-4; TRBD2 matches at 7 bases. The CDR3 is made up of 14 amino acids. From germline, CDR1 is SGHTA and CDR2 FQGTGA. Losses at the gene ends were 1 base for V and 8 bases for J; bases not matched to a gene: 5. The CDR3 DNA is TGTGCCAGCAGCTTAAGCGGGAGCCAGGACATTCAGTACTTC. Amino acids: CASSLSGSQDIQYF.

In this sample, this clonotype is medium-sized (0.01 to 0.1%). The V gene is TRBV5-5, the J gene TRBJ2-7; 9 nucleotides line up with TRBD1. CDR1 is SGHKS, CDR2 YYEKEE, per germline (reference sequence). This CDR3 has 16 residues. The V gene end was trimmed by 0 bases and the J gene end by 7 bases; junction bases not matched to a gene: 11. The CDR3 DNA is TGTGCCAGCAGCTTGGCCAGAAGGACAGGGGCCGAAGAGCAGTACTTC. Protein: CASSLARRTGAEEQYF.

This clonotype appeared many times. Germline is not matched at one junction end, which may reflect a read error. The V gene is TRBV28, the J gene TRBJ2-7; TRBD2 matches 8 bases. Germline values: CDR1 MDHEN, CDR2 SYDVKM. The CDR3 runs to 14 residues. The CDR3 DNA is TGTGCCAGCCGTTTAGCGGGAAACTCCTACGAGCAGTACTTC. Translated: CASRLAGNSYEQYF.

By sample fraction, this clonotype is medium-sized. The chain links TRBV5-4 to TRBJ2-3, with 10 bases matching TRBD1. Looked up from germline, CDR1 is SGHNT and CDR2 is YYREEE (reference sequence). The V and J ends lost 0 bases and 4 bases, in that order; junction bases with no gene match: 8. The CDR3 is 17 amino acids. CDR3 residues: CASSLAKGTGVPDTQYF. The CDR3 DNA follows: TGTGCCAGCAGCTTGGCCAAGGGGACAGGGGTACCAGATACGCAGTATTTT.